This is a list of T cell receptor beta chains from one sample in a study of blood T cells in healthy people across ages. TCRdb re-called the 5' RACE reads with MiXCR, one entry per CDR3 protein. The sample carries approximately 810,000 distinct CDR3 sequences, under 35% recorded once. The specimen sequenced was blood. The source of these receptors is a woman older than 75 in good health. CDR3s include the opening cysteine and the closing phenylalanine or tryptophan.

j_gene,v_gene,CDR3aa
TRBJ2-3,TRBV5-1,CASSARQLSTDTQYF
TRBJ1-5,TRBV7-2,CASSARQGNQPQHF
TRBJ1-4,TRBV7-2,CASSLRGGGTWGANEKLFF
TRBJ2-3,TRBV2,CASSGQGGPDTQYF
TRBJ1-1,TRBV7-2,CASSPVTGLDTEAFF
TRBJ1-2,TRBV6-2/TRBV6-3,CASMWDYGYTF
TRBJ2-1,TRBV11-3,CASRNGQGRVNEQFF
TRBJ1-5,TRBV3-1,CASSQDSAQHF
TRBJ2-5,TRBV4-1,CASSQGQGVDVETQYF
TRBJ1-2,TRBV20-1,CSAREQGGGYGYTF
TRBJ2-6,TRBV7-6,CASSLEIQGWAGANVLTF
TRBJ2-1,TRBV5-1,CASSSGQTSYNEQFF
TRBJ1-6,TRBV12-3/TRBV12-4,CASSLRRQGDYNSPLHF
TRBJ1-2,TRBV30,CAWSLTPVNYGYTF
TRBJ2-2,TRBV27,CASRGLAGGLGYTGELFF
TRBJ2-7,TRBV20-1,CSATSSSYEQYF
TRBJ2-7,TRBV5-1,CASSLESGTDDYEQYF
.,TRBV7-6,CASSSAGTGVGDEQYF
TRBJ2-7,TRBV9,CASSPGTVLEQYF
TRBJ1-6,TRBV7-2,CASSLTAYRGSPLHF
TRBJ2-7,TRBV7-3,CASSLTAGGNNEQYF
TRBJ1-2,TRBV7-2,CASSLRDARGYTF